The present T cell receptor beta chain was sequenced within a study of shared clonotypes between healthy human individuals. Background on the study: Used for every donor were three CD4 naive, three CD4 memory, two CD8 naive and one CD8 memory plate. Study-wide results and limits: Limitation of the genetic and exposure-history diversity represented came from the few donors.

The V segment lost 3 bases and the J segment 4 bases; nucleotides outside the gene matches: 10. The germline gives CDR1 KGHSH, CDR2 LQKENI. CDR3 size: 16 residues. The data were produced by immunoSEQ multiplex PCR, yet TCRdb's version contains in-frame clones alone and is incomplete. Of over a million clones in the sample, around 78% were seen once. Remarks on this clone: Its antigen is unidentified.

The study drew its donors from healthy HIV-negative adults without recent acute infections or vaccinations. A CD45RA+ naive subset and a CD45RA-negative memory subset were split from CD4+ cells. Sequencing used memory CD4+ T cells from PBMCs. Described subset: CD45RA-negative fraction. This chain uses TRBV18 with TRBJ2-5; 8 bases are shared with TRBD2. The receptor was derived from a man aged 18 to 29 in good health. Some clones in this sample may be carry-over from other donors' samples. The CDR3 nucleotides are TGTGCCAGCTCACCTCCGGGAGGGAGGGCCACAGAGACCCAGTACTTC. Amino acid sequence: CASSPPGGRATETQYF.